The next 24 T cell receptor beta chains were all read from a single sample in a study of Ad26.COV2.S vaccination and SARS-CoV-2 variants (dated by TCRdb to about 2021). What this sample's treatment or condition label stands for: some 20 received Ad26.COV2.S at low or high dose, single or two shots; about 5 received placebo; per-sample allocation not given. For vaccine and placebo recipients, repertoires were sequenced using samples collected on day 63 after the first injection. The method was the immunoSEQ multiplex PCR assay. The source is immuneACCESS, and TCRdb retained only in-frame sequences with V and J called. Part of the clones is not carried over; for the studies checked, unresolved V genes explain less than half of this, and the remainder is unexplained. Across this sample there are 300,000 to 500,000 clones, with around 85% seen only once. The ten largest clones capture under 3.5% of the sample.

The sequencing used peripheral blood, collected in a trial of Ad26.COV2.S vaccine versus placebo. The source of these receptors is a person between 18 and 59 years old who received the Ad26.COV2.S COVID-19 vaccine or a placebo.

V and J are TRBV27 and TRBJ2-5, with 12 bases fitting TRBD2. Germline CDR1 reads MNHEY; CDR2 reads SMNVEV (reference sequence). This CDR3 contains 15 residues. J was trimmed by 5 bases and V by 6 bases; bases with no gene match: 7. The CDR3 bases are TGTGCCAGCAGCACTACTAGCGGGGGGCCGGAGACCCAGTACTTC. It encodes CASSTTSGGPETQYF.

V is TRBV7-2 and J is TRBJ2-1, with 8 bases aligning to TRBD2. With 2 bases clipped from V and 4 bases from J, the junction kept 4 bases outside the gene matches. The germline gives CDR1 SGHTA, CDR2 FQGNSA. CDR3 size: 15 residues. The CDR3 sequence: CASSLSGGPYNEQFF. DNA of the CDR3: TGTGCCAGCAGCTTAAGCGGGGGTCCTTACAATGAGCAGTTCTTC.

The chain is built from TRBV19 and TRBJ2-5; D is unclear. The CDR3 has 12 amino acids. V lost 7 bases, J lost 2 bases, and 8 bases lay in between. Germline V gene sequence: CDR1 LNHDA, CDR2 SQIVND (reference sequence). The CDR3 DNA follows: TGTGCCAGTATCGGAAGTCAAGAGACCCAGTACTTC. This sequence encodes CASIGSQETQYF.

The chain has TRBV6-2 or TRBV6-3 and TRBJ2-7, with D possibly being TRBD1 (6 bases). The CDR3 runs 15 residues. Trimming removed 1 base from V and 5 bases from J, with 15 bases in between. CDR1 is MNHEY and CDR2 is SVGEGT in the germline V gene. Written as DNA, the CDR3 is TGTGCCAGCAGTTACTTTGGCAGGGGCAAGGACGAGCAGTACTTC. Translating it yields CASSYFGRGKDEQYF.

The chain links TRBV19 to TRBJ1-1; tentative D call: TRBD1 (5 bases). CDR3 length equals 15 residues. The germline CDR1 and CDR2 sequences are LNHDA and SQIVND (reference sequence). Trimming stripped 7 bases from V and 3 bases from J, with 18 bases between. This CDR3 reads CASKPKIGQHTEAFF. The CDR3 DNA reads TGTGCCAGTAAACCGAAAATAGGACAACACACTGAAGCTTTCTTT.

J is TRBJ2-7 and V is TRBV5-4, with D possibly TRBD1 on 6 matching bases. CDR3 size: 15 residues. Germline assignment: CDR1 SGHNT and CDR2 YYREEE (reference sequence). V lost 0 bases, J lost 3 bases, and 13 bases lay in between. As DNA, the CDR3 is TGTGCCAGCAGCTTGGGGCAGGGGCCGAACTACGAGCAGTACTTC. Translation: CASSLGQGPNYEQYF.

This clone was found once. The chain carries TRBV4-1 and TRBJ2-1; D might be TRBD1 or TRBD2, each matching 6 bases. With 5 bases removed from V and 4 bases from J, the gap between germline ends came to 18 bases. Germline V gives CDR1 MGHRA, CDR2 YSYEKL. The CDR3 extends over 16 amino acids. CDR3 DNA: TGCGCCAGCAGCGACATCCAGAGGGGGGAATACAATGAGCAGTTCTTC. As protein: CASSDIQRGEYNEQFF.

The V call is TRBV5-4, the J call TRBJ2-7; D possibly uses TRBD1 or TRBD2 (5 bases each). This CDR3 has 14 amino acids. The germline V gene encodes CDR1 SGHNT and CDR2 YYREEE (reference sequence). V lost 4 bases and J 2 bases, leaving 13 bases between the germline ends. The CDR3 nucleotides are TGTGCCAGCAGCCACCGGGACGGAACCTACGAGCAGTACTTC. This translates into CASSHRDGTYEQYF.

The V call is TRBV11-2, the J call TRBJ1-1; no reliable D call. The V gene lost 7 bases and the J gene lost 1 base, with 10 bases spanning the gap. The CDR3 is 13 residues long. From germline, CDR1 is SGHAT and CDR2 FQNNGV. The CDR3 loop is CASTPRENTEAFF. CDR3 coding DNA: TGTGCCAGCACCCCCCGGGAGAACACTGAAGCTTTCTTT.

Here the CDR3 reads CASSYSKAGLYEQYF. DNA of the CDR3: TGTGCCAGCAGTTACTCGAAGGCCGGACTCTACGAGCAGTACTTC. The V call is TRBV6-5, the J call TRBJ2-7, with D possibly matching TRBD2 (5 bases). V shed 0 bases and J shed 3 bases, with 12 bases lying between them. The CDR3 sequence is 15 residues long. From germline, CDR1 is MNHEY and CDR2 SVGAGI.

The chain is built from TRBV5-4 and TRBJ2-5; 10 nucleotides match TRBD2. This CDR3 has 14 residues. Germline V gene data show CDR1 as SGHNT and CDR2 as YYREEE (reference sequence). With 8 bases clipped from V and 5 bases from J, the junction kept 9 bases outside the gene matches. CDR3: CASFSGGMLETQYF. CDR3 bases: TGTGCCAGTTTTAGCGGGGGGATGTTGGAGACCCAGTACTTC.

The chain has TRBV10-3 and TRBJ1-2; 8 bases match TRBD1. The CDR3 spans 14 residues. CDR1 is ENHRY, CDR2 SYGVKD, per germline. V was clipped by 5 bases and J by 8 bases; unmatched bases: 10. The CDR3 coding sequence is TGTGCCATCAGTTTCTCGGACAGGGCCGGCGGCTACACCTTC. This gives the protein CAISFSDRAGGYTF.

This clone occurred once. The V and J genes are TRBV5-1 and TRBJ1-1; D remains unclear. Trimming took 3 bases from V and 9 from J, leaving 12 bases between them. The CDR3 consists of 12 residues. Germline-derived CDR1 and CDR2 are SGHRS and YFSETQ. The CDR3, as DNA: TGCGCCAGCAGCTCCGACACGATTCAAGCTTTCTTT. Protein product: CASSSDTIQAFF.

V gene TRBV7-2 combines with J gene TRBJ1-6, with 9 bases identical to TRBD1. Germline-derived CDR1 and CDR2 are SGHTA and FQGNSA. The CDR3 contains 15 residues. V was clipped by 1 base and J by 7 bases; unmatched bases: 2. CDR3 residues: CASSLGTGENSPLHF. The CDR3 region has the DNA TGTGCCAGCAGCTTAGGGACAGGGGAGAATTCACCCCTCCACTTT.

V usage is TRBV13 and J usage is TRBJ2-7, with D perhaps TRBD1 (6 bases). The V gene lost 5 bases and the J gene lost 0 bases, with 17 bases spanning the gap. The CDR3 has 16 residues. CDR1 PRHDT and CDR2 FYEKMQ come from the germline V gene (reference sequence). As DNA, the CDR3 is TGTGCCAGCAGCATACGACAGGCCCCCAGCTCCTACGAGCAGTACTTC. Its protein product is CASSIRQAPSSYEQYF.

The rearrangement joins TRBV2 to TRBJ2-5, with D unresolved. Germline V gene sequence: CDR1 SNHLY, CDR2 FYNNEI. V lost 7 bases to trimming and J lost 0 bases, with 6 bases between them. This CDR3 contains 12 residues. The CDR3 DNA follows: TGTGCCAGCATGTACTACCAAGAGACCCAGTACTTC. Translating it yields CASMYYQETQYF. Looking up the rest from reference TRBV2 and TRBJ2-5 gives the full variable domain: EPEVTQTPSHQVTQMGQEVILRCVPISNHLYFYWYRQILGQKVEFLVSFYNNEISEKSEIFDDQFSVERPDGSNFTLKIRSTKLEDSAMYFCASMYYQETQYFGPGTRLLVL.

The genes are TRBV12-5 and TRBJ2-1; D is unresolved. With 5 bases removed from V and 11 bases from J, the gap between germline ends came to 22 bases. Germline assignment: CDR1 LGHNT and CDR2 FRNRAP. This CDR3 comprises 15 residues. CDR3 bases: TGTGCTAGTGGTCCTCTAGGTGGTGGGGAAACCCAGCAGTTCTTC. Encoded protein: CASGPLGGGETQQFF.

The V call is TRBV6-6, the J call TRBJ2-3; 8 bases map to TRBD2. This CDR3 spans 14 amino acids. V trimming: 5 bases; J trimming: 2 bases; junction bases outside the gene matches: 3. The germline gives CDR1 MNHNY, CDR2 SVGAGI (reference sequence). CDR3 coding DNA: TGTGCCAGCAGTCGGGGGGGAAACACAGATACGCAGTATTTT. The encoded protein is CASSRGGNTDTQYF.

V gene TRBV13 combines with J gene TRBJ1-6; no reliable D call. The CDR3 length is 16 residues. CDR1 is PRHDT, CDR2 FYEKMQ, per germline (reference sequence). The germline V and J ends were trimmed by 3 bases and 7 bases, with 16 bases remaining between them. The CDR3 nucleotides are TGTGCCAGCAGCTTTAGACAAGTTAGGGTAAATTCACCCCTCCACTTT. As protein: CASSFRQVRVNSPLHF.

The genes are TRBV19 and TRBJ1-5; 7 bases map to TRBD1. From germline, CDR1 is LNHDA and CDR2 SQIVND (reference sequence). V shed 5 bases and J 1 base; nucleotides not matched to a gene: 2. The CDR3 loop spans 14 amino acids. CDR3 amino acids: CASSVGQSNQPQHF. DNA of the CDR3: TGTGCCAGTAGTGTGGGACAGAGCAATCAGCCCCAGCATTTT.

This chain uses TRBV27 with TRBJ1-1, with unresolved D. CDR3 length: 13 residues. The germline V and J ends were trimmed by 4 bases and 4 bases, with 10 bases remaining between them. Germline-derived CDR1 and CDR2 are MNHEY and SMNVEV (reference sequence). The chain's CDR3 is CASSYSSATEAFF. The CDR3 DNA sequence: TGTGCCAGCAGTTACAGCTCTGCCACTGAAGCTTTCTTT.

This clone was picked up one time. This chain connects TRBV9 to TRBJ1-3; tentative D call: TRBD1 (6 bases). Per germline, CDR1 SGDLS and CDR2 YYNGEE. The CDR3 length is 13 residues. V lost 2 bases, J lost 8 bases, and 11 bases lay in between. CDR3 protein: CASSVEPGDTIYF. CDR3 DNA: TGTGCCAGCAGCGTTGAGCCAGGGGACACCATATATTTT.

The J gene is TRBJ2-1, the V gene TRBV7-9, with 7 nucleotides matching TRBD2. Germline CDR1 SEHNR, CDR2 FQNEAQ (reference sequence). Trimming cost V 7 bases and J 5 bases; bases outside gene matches: 5. This CDR3 has 13 residues. Written as DNA, the CDR3 is TGTGCCAGCAAGCGGGGAGATAACAATGAGCAGTTCTTC. Its protein product is CASKRGDNNEQFF. The variable domain in full, with the rest retrieved from reference TRBV7-9 and TRBJ2-1, is DTGVSQNPRHKITKRGQNVTFRCDPISEHNRLYWYRQTLGQGPEFLTYFQNEAQLEKSRLLSDRFSAERPKGSFSTLEIQRTEQGDSAMYLCASKRGDNNEQFFGPGTRLTVL.

This chain uses TRBV7-2 with TRBJ2-2; D is uncertain. The CDR3 sequence is 14 residues long. V was clipped by 5 bases and J by 2 bases, with 9 bases between them. Germline V gives CDR1 SGHTA, CDR2 FQGNSA. CDR3: CASSLGFNTGELFF. Here the CDR3 DNA reads TGTGCCAGCAGCCTAGGTTTCAACACCGGGGAGCTGTTTTTT.